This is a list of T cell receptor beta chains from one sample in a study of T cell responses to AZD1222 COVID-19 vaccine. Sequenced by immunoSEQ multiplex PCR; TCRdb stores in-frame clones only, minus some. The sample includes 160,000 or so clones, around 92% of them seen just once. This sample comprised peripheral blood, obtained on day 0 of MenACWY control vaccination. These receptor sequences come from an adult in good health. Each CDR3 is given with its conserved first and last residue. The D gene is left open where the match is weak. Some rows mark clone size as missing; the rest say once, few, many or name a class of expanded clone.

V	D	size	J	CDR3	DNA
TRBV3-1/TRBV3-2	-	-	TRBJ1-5	CASSHSNQPQHF	TGTGCCAGCAGCCATTCGAATCAGCCCCAGCATTTT
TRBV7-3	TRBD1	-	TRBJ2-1	CASSPQGTAYNEQFF	TGTGCCAGCAGCCCGCAGGGGACAGCATACAATGAGCAGTTCTTC
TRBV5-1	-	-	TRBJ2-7	CASSPTGHAGTYEQYF	TGCGCCAGCAGTCCTACGGGCCACGCGGGGACCTACGAGCAGTACTTC
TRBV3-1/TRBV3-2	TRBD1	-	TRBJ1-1	CASADSGTGLNTEAFF	TGTGCCAGCGCGGACAGTGGGACAGGGCTGAACACTGAAGCTTTCTTT
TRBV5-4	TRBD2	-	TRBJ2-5	CASSLTSGRETQYF	TGTGCCAGCAGCTTGACTAGCGGGAGGGAGACCCAGTACTTC
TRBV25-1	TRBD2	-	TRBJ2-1	CASSVSLLAGNHNEQFF	TGTGCCAGCAGTGTCTCCCTACTAGCGGGAAATCACAATGAGCAGTTCTTC
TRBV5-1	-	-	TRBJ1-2	CASSPDRIQGYTF	TGCGCCAGCAGCCCAGACAGGATTCAGGGCTACACCTTC
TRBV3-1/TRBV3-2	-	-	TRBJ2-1	CASSQDDTTLQFF	TGTGCCAGCAGCCAAGACGACACCACGCTGCAGTTCTTC
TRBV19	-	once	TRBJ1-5	CASIQWGAAGNQPQHF	TGTGCCAGTATCCAGTGGGGGGCAGCGGGCAATCAGCCCCAGCATTTT
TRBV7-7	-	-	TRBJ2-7	CASSPRDGYEQYF	TGTGCTAGCAGCCCCCGGGACGGCTACGAGCAGTACTTC
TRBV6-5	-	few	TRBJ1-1	CASSPYRGTEAFF	TGTGCCAGCAGCCCGTACCGTGGTACTGAAGCTTTCTTT
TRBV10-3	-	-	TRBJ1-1	CAITQGHLNTEAFF	TGTGCCATCACCCAGGGACATCTGAACACTGAAGCTTTCTTT
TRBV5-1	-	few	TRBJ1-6	CASSFAEGSRYSPLHF	TGCGCCAGCAGCTTTGCGGAGGGGAGCAGATATTCACCCCTCCACTTT
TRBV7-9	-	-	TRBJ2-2	CASSLAGSTGELFF	TGTGCCAGCAGCTTGGCGGGGAGCACCGGGGAGCTGTTTTTT
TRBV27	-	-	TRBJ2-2	CASSLIADTGELFF	TGTGCCAGCAGTTTAATAGCGGATACCGGGGAGCTGTTTTTT
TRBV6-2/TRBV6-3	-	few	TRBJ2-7	CASSWKVAYEQYF	TGTGCCAGCAGTTGGAAAGTAGCCTACGAGCAGTACTTC
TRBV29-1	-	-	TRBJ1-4	CSAGTSTNEKLFF	TGCAGCGCAGGGACATCAACTAATGAAAAACTGTTTTTT
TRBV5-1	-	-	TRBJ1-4	CASSPGTARREKLFF	TGCGCCAGCAGCCCCGGGACCGCCAGAAGGGAAAAACTGTTTTTT
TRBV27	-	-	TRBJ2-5	CASRRLGAGDETQYF	TGTGCCAGCAGGAGATTAGGGGCAGGGGATGAGACCCAGTACTTC
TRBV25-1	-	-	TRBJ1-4	CASSVAGATNEKLFF	TGTGCCAGCAGTGTAGCAGGGGCAACTAATGAAAAACTGTTTTTT
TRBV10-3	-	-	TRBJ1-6	CAISESRTANNSPLHF	TGTGCCATCAGTGAGTCCCGAACAGCCAATAATTCACCCCTCCACTTT
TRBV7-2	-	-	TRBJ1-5	CASSSQGASYSNQPQHF	TGTGCCAGCAGCTCTCAGGGTGCTAGTTATAGCAATCAGCCCCAGCATTTT
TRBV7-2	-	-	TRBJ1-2	CASSPHYGYTF	TGTGCCAGCAGCCCCCATTATGGCTACACCTTC
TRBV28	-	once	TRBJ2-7	CASSFRRHSYEQYF	TGTGCCAGCAGTTTTCGGCGGCACTCCTACGAGCAGTACTTC
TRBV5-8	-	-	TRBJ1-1	CASSLVRQPVTEAFF	TGTGCCAGCAGCCTAGTTCGACAGCCAGTCACTGAAGCTTTCTTT
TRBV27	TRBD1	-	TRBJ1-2	CASRSSGQNYGYTF	TGTGCCAGCAGGTCTTCGGGACAGAACTATGGCTACACCTTC
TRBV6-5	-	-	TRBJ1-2	CASSYGGGFNYGYTF	TGTGCCAGCAGTTACGGGGGGGGCTTTAACTATGGCTACACCTTC
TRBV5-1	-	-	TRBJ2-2	CASSFVRLTGELFF	TGCGCCAGCAGCTTTGTTCGGCTCACCGGGGAGCTGTTTTTT
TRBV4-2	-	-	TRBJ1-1	CASSRENGATNTEAFF	TGTGCCAGCAGCCGCGAAAATGGTGCCACGAACACTGAAGCTTTCTTT
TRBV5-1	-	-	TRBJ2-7	CASSLAGTSSYEQYF	TGCGCCAGCAGCTTGGCCGGGACAAGCTCCTACGAGCAGTACTTC
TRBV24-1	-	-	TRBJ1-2	CATRQVPSTVNYGYTF	TGTGCCACCAGGCAGGTCCCCTCTACCGTTAACTATGGCTACACCTTC
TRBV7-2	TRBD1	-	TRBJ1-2	CASSLVQGAHFGYTF	TGTGCCAGCAGCTTAGTTCAGGGGGCGCATTTTGGCTACACCTTC
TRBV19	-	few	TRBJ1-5	CASSTRQQGQPQHF	TGTGCCAGTAGTACTAGACAGCAAGGTCAGCCCCAGCATTTT
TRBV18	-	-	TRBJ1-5	CASSQIREQPQHF	TGTGCCAGCTCACAAATCAGGGAACAGCCCCAGCATTTT
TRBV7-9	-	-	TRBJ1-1	CASSLVGQGKAEAFF	TGTGCCAGCAGCTTAGTGGGGCAGGGCAAGGCTGAAGCTTTCTTT
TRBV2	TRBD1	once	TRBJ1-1	CASSDNRGMEAFF	TGTGCCAGCAGTGACAACAGGGGCATGGAAGCTTTCTTT
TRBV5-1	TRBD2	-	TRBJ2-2	CASSWTSPGGELFF	TGCGCCAGCAGCTGGACTAGCCCGGGCGGGGAGCTGTTTTTT
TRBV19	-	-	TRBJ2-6	CASSPGAGANVLTF	TGTGCCAGTAGTCCGGGGGCCGGGGCCAACGTCCTGACTTTC
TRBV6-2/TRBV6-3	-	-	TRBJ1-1	CASSYNRVMSPFF	TGTGCCAGCAGTTACAACAGGGTTATGTCTCCTTTCTTT
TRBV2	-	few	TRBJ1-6	CASSEARGNSPLHF	TGTGCCAGCAGTGAGGCCCGGGGAAATTCACCCCTCCACTTT
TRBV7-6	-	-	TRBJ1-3	CASSLVGAGGNTIYF	TGTGCCAGCAGCTTAGTCGGGGCCGGGGGAAACACCATATATTTT
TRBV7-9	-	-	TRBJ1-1	CASRPGAGTEAFF	TGTGCCAGCAGGCCTGGGGCTGGGACTGAAGCTTTCTTT